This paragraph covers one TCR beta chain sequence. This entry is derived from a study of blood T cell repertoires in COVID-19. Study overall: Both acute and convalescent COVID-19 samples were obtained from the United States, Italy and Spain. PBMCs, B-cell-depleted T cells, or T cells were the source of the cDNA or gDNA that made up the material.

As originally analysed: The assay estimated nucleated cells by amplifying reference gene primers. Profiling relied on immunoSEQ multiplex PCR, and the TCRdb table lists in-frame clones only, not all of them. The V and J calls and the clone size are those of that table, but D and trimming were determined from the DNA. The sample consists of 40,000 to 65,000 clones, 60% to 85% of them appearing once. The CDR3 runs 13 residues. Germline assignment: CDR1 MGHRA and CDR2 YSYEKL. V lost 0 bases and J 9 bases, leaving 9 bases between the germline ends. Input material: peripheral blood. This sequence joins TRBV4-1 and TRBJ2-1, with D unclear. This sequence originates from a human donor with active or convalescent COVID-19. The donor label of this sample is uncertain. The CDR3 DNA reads TGCGCCAGCAGCCAAGATTTCGCGTTTGAGCAGTTCTTC. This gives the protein CASSQDFAFEQFF.